This TCR beta chain was sequenced in a study of response to subunit inactivated influenza vaccine listed by TCRdb under 2018. About the investigation overall: To follow how T cells responded to a trivalent subunit inactivated influenza vaccine, the researchers relied on deep quantitative profiling of the T cell receptor repertoire. What the authors observed across the whole study: The authors proposed that each seasonal influenza vaccination may bring in only a limited number of new T cells.

Many counts were recorded for this clonotype. No cognate antigen has been identified for it. Base quality data are lacking; no much larger clone is found one base away. The protocol used for the library was RT-PCR. The data were produced on an Illumina HiSeq 2500. TCRdb cleaned the public reads at Q25 with fastp, built clones with MiXCR and kept in-frame beta chains. For every CDR3 protein sequence, its rows merge into one entry that carries the most common genes and DNA. The sample table holds approximately 500,000 distinct CDR3 sequences, of which 12% to 15% were seen once. The leading ten clones occupy 11% of the sample. The TCR originated in a man in his forties or fifties who received an inactivated influenza vaccine. Donor details come from another sample of the same person, matched by shared clones. Sequenced material: PBMCs from blood, taken approximately 12 days after vaccination.

This receptor has the CDR3 CASSSYSVTRPEQYF. The DNA sequence is TGTGCCAGCAGCTCTTATTCGGTTACTCGGCCCGAGCAGTACTTC. The rearrangement joined TRBV7-2 to TRBJ2-7, with the identity of the D gene unclear. Reading from cysteine to phenylalanine, the CDR3 counts 15 amino acids. The read is trimmed to its CDR3 DNA, 45 bases read in frame from base 1. At the junction V is shortened by 4 bases and J by 6 bases, with 19 bases in between. CDR1 and CDR2, looked up from the germline V gene, are SGHTA and FQGNSA.